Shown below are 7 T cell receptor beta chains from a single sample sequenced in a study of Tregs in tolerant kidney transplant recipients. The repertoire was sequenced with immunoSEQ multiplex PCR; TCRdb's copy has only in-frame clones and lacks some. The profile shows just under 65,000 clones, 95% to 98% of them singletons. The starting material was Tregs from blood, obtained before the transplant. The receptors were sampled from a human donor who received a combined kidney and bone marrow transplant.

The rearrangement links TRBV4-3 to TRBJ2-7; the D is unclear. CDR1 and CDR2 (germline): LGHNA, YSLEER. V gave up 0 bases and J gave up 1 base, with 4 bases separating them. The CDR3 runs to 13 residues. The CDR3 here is CASSQDRSYEQYF. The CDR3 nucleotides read TGCGCCAGCAGCCAAGACAGGTCCTACGAGCAGTACTTC.

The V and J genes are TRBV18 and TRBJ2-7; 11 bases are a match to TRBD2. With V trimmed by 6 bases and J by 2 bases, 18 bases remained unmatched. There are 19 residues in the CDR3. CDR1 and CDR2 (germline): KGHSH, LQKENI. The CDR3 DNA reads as TGTGCCAGCTCTCCGAACGGGACTAGCGGACCAAAGCCTCCCTACGAGCAGTACTTC. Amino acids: CASSPNGTSGPKPPYEQYF.

The CDR3, as DNA: TGTGCCAGCAGGCAGGGGGTCACAAATTCACCCCTCCACTTT. Residues: CASRQGVTNSPLHF. This chain uses TRBV27 with TRBJ1-6; 7 bases agree with TRBD1. V was clipped by 6 bases and J by 7 bases; unmatched bases: 6. Germline V CDR1 and CDR2: MNHEY, SMNVEV (reference sequence). The CDR3 is 14 residues long.

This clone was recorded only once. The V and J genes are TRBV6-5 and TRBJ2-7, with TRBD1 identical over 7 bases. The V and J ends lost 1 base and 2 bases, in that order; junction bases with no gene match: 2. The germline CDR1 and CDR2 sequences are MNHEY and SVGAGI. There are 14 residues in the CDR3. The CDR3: CASSYYRGPYEQYF. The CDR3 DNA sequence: TGTGCCAGCAGTTACTACAGGGGTCCCTACGAGCAGTACTTC.

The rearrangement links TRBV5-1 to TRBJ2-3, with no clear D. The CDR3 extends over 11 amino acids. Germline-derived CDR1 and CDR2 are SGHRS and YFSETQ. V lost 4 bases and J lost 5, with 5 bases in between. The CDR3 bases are TGCGCCAGCAGCACCGGAGATACGCAGTATTTT. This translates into CASSTGDTQYF.

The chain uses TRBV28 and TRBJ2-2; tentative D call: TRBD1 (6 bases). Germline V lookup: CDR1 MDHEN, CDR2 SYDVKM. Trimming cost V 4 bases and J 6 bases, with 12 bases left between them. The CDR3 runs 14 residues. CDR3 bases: TGTGCCAGCAGTTCCAGGGGTTTGGCCGGGGAGCTGTTTTTT. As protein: CASSSRGLAGELFF. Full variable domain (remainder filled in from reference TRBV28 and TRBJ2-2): DVKVTQSSRYLVKRTGEKVFLECVQDMDHENMFWYRQDPGLGLRLIYFSYDVKMKEKGDIPEGYSVSREKKERFSLILESASTNQTSMYLCASSSRGLAGELFFGEGSRLTVL.

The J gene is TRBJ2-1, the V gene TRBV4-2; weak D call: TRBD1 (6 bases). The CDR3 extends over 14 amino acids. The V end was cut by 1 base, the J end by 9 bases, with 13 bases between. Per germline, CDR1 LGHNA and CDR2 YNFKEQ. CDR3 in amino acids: CASSQAPGAGEQFF. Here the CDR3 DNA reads TGTGCCAGCAGCCAAGCTCCAGGGGCAGGTGAGCAGTTCTTC.